A single sample gave rise to the 11 T cell receptor beta chains below, sequenced in a study of metastatic and nonmetastatic thyroid tumors. Not a single patient had been given any form of treatment at any point before undergoing thyroid surgery. TCRdb re-called clones via MiXCR from the PCR reads. The sample consists of under 6,500 clones, approximately 33% of them appearing once. Sequencing was carried out using adjacent normal tissue. The receptors derive from a male donor with papillary thyroid cancer or a benign thyroid nodule (not recorded which). Some clones in this sample may be carry-over from other donors' samples.

The CDR3 loop is CASTKGTWTEAFF. The CDR3 nucleotides read TGTGCCAGCACCAAAGGGACGTGGACTGAAGCTTTCTTT. The chain has TRBV7-2 and TRBJ1-1; possible D gene TRBD1, 5 bases. Germline assignment: CDR1 SGHTA and CDR2 FQGNSA. The CDR3 has 13 amino acids. Deletions cut 7 bases from V and 5 bases from J, with 14 bases between. The entire variable domain, with the rest obtained from reference TRBV7-2 and TRBJ1-1, is as follows: GAGVSQSPSNKVTEKGKDVELRCDPISGHTALYWYRQSLGQGLEFLIYFQGNSAPDKSGLPSDRFSAERTGGSVSTLTIQRTQQEDSAVYLCASTKGTWTEAFFGQGTRLTVV.

The chain couples TRBV4-3 to TRBJ2-5, with D possibly called TRBD1 or TRBD2 (5 bases each). CDR1 is LGHNA, CDR2 YSLEER, per germline. The length of the CDR3 is 15 residues. The V end lost 0 bases, the J end lost 1 base, and 9 bases lay between the germline ends. CDR3: CASSQDWGFQETQYF. The CDR3 DNA follows: TGCGCCAGCAGCCAAGATTGGGGGTTCCAAGAGACCCAGTACTTC.

The sample holds a few counts of this clone. The chain uses TRBV25-1 and TRBJ1-2; TRBD1 matches at 8 bases. This CDR3 spans 15 amino acids. Germline values: CDR1 MGHDK, CDR2 SYGVNS. J lost 6 bases, V lost 6 bases, and 12 bases had no gene match. The CDR3: CASRDRDSPVDGYTF. Here the CDR3 DNA reads TGTGCCAGCAGGGACAGGGACAGCCCGGTGGATGGCTACACCTTC.

This clone turned up a few times. The chain links TRBV20-1 to TRBJ2-5, with D possibly matching TRBD2 (5 bases). The CDR3 is 11 amino acids. Trimming pared 4 bases from V and 5 bases from J, leaving 8 bases between. Per germline, CDR1 DFQATT and CDR2 SNEGSKA (reference sequence). The CDR3 DNA follows: TGCAGTGCTACCCCGGGGGAGACCCAGTACTTC. Translating gives CSATPGETQYF.

The chain carries TRBV12-3 or TRBV12-4 and TRBJ2-1; D possibly corresponds to TRBD2 (5 bases). This CDR3 region has 14 residues. Trimming left V 1 base short and J 5 bases short, with 9 bases between. The CDR3 DNA follows: TGTGCCAGCAGTTTAGGAGGGTCCGACAATGAGCAGTTCTTC. Residues: CASSLGGSDNEQFF.

V usage is TRBV4-3 and J usage is TRBJ2-1; D not certain. The V end was cut by 0 bases, the J end by 5 bases, with 11 bases between. The CDR3 is 15 amino acids. The germline CDR1 and CDR2 sequences are LGHNA and YSLEER. This chain's CDR3 is CASSQDVGSHNEQFF. The CDR3 coding sequence is TGCGCCAGCAGCCAAGATGTGGGCAGCCACAATGAGCAGTTCTTC.

This clone was detected a few times. The rearrangement uses TRBV5-5 and TRBJ2-7; 8 nucleotides match TRBD1. There are 15 residues in the CDR3. Germline V gene sequence: CDR1 SGHKS, CDR2 YYEKEE (reference sequence). Trimming removed 2 bases from V and 2 bases from J; junction bases left unmatched: 6. The CDR3 DNA reads TGTGCCAGCAGCTTACGCGGGACAGGCCCCTACGAGCAGTACTTC. This sequence encodes CASSLRGTGPYEQYF.

On this clone: Its ends do not fully match the called genes, so a read error is possible. This sequence joins TRBV6-9 and TRBJ1-2; possible D gene TRBD1, 5 bases. Germline assignment: CDR1 MNHGY and CDR2 SVAAGI. The CDR3 covers 12 residues. The CDR3 region has the DNA TGTGCCAGAAGTATTCCCGGGGGGTTCTGGCCATTC. Translating it yields CARSIPGGFWPF.

For this clone: Germline and junction disagree at one end, which may indicate a read error. This chain links TRBV20-1 with TRBJ2-3; D gene uncertain. Germline CDR1 is DFQATT and CDR2 is SNEGSKA (reference sequence). The CDR3 runs 14 residues. CDR3 amino acids: CSAELGVRTYTQYF. For the CDR3, the DNA is TGCAGTGCGGAACTTGGGGTACGCACATATACGCAGTATTTT.

A few counts support this clone. The V and J genes are TRBV12-3 or TRBV12-4 and TRBJ2-7; D is unresolved. V was cut by 3 bases and J by 5 bases, with 14 bases left in between. The CDR3 spans 14 residues. The CDR3 nucleotides read TGTGCCAGCAGTTTTGGGCCAGTTCAAAACGAGCAGTACTTC. It encodes CASSFGPVQNEQYF.

The gene calls are TRBV3-1 and TRBJ1-5, with D perhaps matching TRBD1 (5 bases). CDR3 length: 13 residues. V lost 5 bases and J 5 bases, leaving 10 bases between the germline ends. Looked up from germline, CDR1 is LGHDT and CDR2 is YNNKEL (reference sequence). The CDR3 nucleotides read TGTGCCAGCAGCGGGGACGGGGATCAGCCCCAGCATTTT. The encoded protein is CASSGDGDQPQHF.